This is a list of T cell receptor beta chains from one sample in a study of cytomegalovirus exposure and HLA in healthy donors. Repertoires were generated with immunoSEQ multiplex PCR, while TCRdb's copy carries only in-frame clones and drops some. The sample yields 55,000 to 75,000 clones, of which the top ten take up roughly 4%. Sequencing was carried out using PBMCs. The origin of the receptors is a male donor in good health and CMV-seronegative. Each CDR3 is given with its conserved first and last residue. D genes are given only for firm matches.

V gene: TRBV7-9
CDR3 length: 14
J gene: TRBJ1-5
D gene: TRBD1
CDR3 protein: CATTQGDGNQPQHF
CDR3 DNA: TGTGCCACCACACAGGGGGATGGCAATCAGCCCCAGCATTTT

V gene: TRBV7-2
CDR3 length: 14
J gene: TRBJ2-3
D gene: -
CDR3 protein: CASSLALATDTQYF
CDR3 DNA: TGTGCCAGCAGCTTAGCGCTAGCAACGGATACGCAGTATTTT

V gene: TRBV6-1
CDR3 length: 15
J gene: TRBJ2-7
D gene: -
CDR3 protein: CASSERTQRYYEQYF
CDR3 DNA: TGTGCCAGCAGTGAGCGGACTCAGAGGTACTACGAGCAGTACTTC

V gene: TRBV7-7
CDR3 length: 15
J gene: TRBJ2-3
D gene: TRBD1
CDR3 protein: CASSKDRGGTDTQYF
CDR3 DNA: TGTGCTAGCAGCAAGGACAGGGGAGGAACAGATACGCAGTATTTT

V gene: TRBV28
CDR3 length: 13
J gene: TRBJ2-2
D gene: TRBD2
CDR3 protein: CASPAGDTGELFF
CDR3 DNA: TGTGCCAGTCCGGCGGGGGACACCGGGGAGCTGTTTTTT

V gene: TRBV7-9
CDR3 length: 14
J gene: TRBJ1-3
D gene: TRBD1
CDR3 protein: CASRAEGAGNNIYF
CDR3 DNA: TGTGCCAGCAGAGCCGAGGGGGCTGGAAACAACATATATTTT

V gene: TRBV6-4
CDR3 length: 15
J gene: TRBJ1-6
D gene: TRBD1
CDR3 protein: CASLTGTGYNPPLHF
CDR3 DNA: TGTGCCAGCTTAACCGGGACAGGGTATAATCCACCCCTCCACTTT

V gene: TRBV27
CDR3 length: 15
J gene: TRBJ1-6
D gene: TRBD1
CDR3 protein: CASAKSGTDNSPLHF
CDR3 DNA: TGTGCCAGCGCTAAATCCGGGACAGATAATTCACCCCTCCACTTT

V gene: TRBV11-2
CDR3 length: 16
J gene: TRBJ2-3
D gene: TRBD2
CDR3 protein: CASSLGLAGVKDTQYF
CDR3 DNA: TGTGCCAGCAGCCTCGGACTAGCGGGAGTGAAAGATACGCAGTATTTT

V gene: TRBV30
CDR3 length: 17
J gene: TRBJ2-2
D gene: TRBD2
CDR3 protein: CAWTRGVGNKNTGELFF
CDR3 DNA: TGTGCCTGGACCCGGGGGGTAGGGAACAAGAACACCGGGGAGCTGTTTTTT

V gene: TRBV5-8
CDR3 length: 13
J gene: TRBJ2-5
D gene: -
CDR3 protein: CASSLRGSETQYF
CDR3 DNA: TGTGCCAGCAGCTTAAGGGGTTCAGAGACCCAGTACTTC

V gene: TRBV10-3
CDR3 length: 16
J gene: TRBJ2-7
D gene: -
CDR3 protein: CAISDSRGKTPYEQYF
CDR3 DNA: TGTGCCATCAGTGACTCTAGGGGAAAGACCCCCTACGAGCAGTACTTC

V gene: TRBV7-2
CDR3 length: 17
J gene: TRBJ1-4
D gene: TRBD1
CDR3 protein: CASSRTTGGAVTEKLFF
CDR3 DNA: TGTGCCAGCAGCCGAACTACAGGGGGGGCGGTTACAGAAAAACTGTTTTTT

V gene: TRBV7-3
CDR3 length: 14
J gene: TRBJ2-1
D gene: -
CDR3 protein: CASSLRSVGNEQFF
CDR3 DNA: TGTGCCAGCAGCTTACGTTCGGTTGGCAATGAGCAGTTCTTC

V gene: TRBV9
CDR3 length: 16
J gene: TRBJ1-1
D gene: -
CDR3 protein: CASSENREGGNTEAFF
CDR3 DNA: TGTGCCAGCAGCGAAAACAGGGAAGGGGGGAACACTGAAGCTTTCTTT

V gene: TRBV23-1
CDR3 length: 19
J gene: TRBJ1-1
D gene: TRBD1
CDR3 protein: CATTPEPQGDPQGSAEAFF
CDR3 DNA: TGCGCCACCACCCCAGAACCTCAGGGGGATCCCCAAGGGAGCGCTGAAGCTTTCTTT

V gene: TRBV6-1
CDR3 length: 13
J gene: TRBJ1-1
D gene: -
CDR3 protein: CASRHGLDTEAFF
CDR3 DNA: TGTGCCAGCCGACATGGCTTGGACACTGAAGCTTTCTTT

V gene: TRBV6-1
CDR3 length: 14
J gene: TRBJ1-1
D gene: TRBD1
CDR3 protein: CASKPGQGNTEAFF
CDR3 DNA: TGTGCCAGCAAACCGGGACAGGGGAACACTGAAGCTTTCTTT

V gene: TRBV6-5
CDR3 length: 16
J gene: TRBJ2-3
D gene: -
CDR3 protein: CASSSTIYGGRDTQYF
CDR3 DNA: TGTGCCAGCAGTTCTACGATTTACGGGGGAAGAGATACGCAGTATTTT

V gene: TRBV5-1
CDR3 length: 15
J gene: TRBJ2-7
D gene: -
CDR3 protein: CASSFQDRNSGEQYF
CDR3 DNA: TGCGCCAGCAGTTTCCAGGACAGGAATAGCGGCGAGCAGTACTTC

V gene: TRBV4-3
CDR3 length: 18
J gene: TRBJ2-1
D gene: -
CDR3 protein: CASSQDPTGQSEGNEQFF
CDR3 DNA: TGCGCCAGCAGCCAAGATCCCACCGGTCAGTCCGAGGGCAATGAGCAGTTCTTC

V gene: TRBV5-1
CDR3 length: 14
J gene: TRBJ1-6
D gene: TRBD1
CDR3 protein: CASSPQGMDSPLHF
CDR3 DNA: TGCGCCAGCAGCCCACAGGGGATGGATTCACCCCTACACTTT

V gene: TRBV7-2
CDR3 length: 14
J gene: TRBJ2-7
D gene: -
CDR3 protein: CASSLRSDSYEQYF
CDR3 DNA: TGTGCCAGCAGCTTGAGGTCTGACTCCTACGAGCAGTACTTC

V gene: TRBV4-3
CDR3 length: 14
J gene: TRBJ1-1
D gene: TRBD1
CDR3 protein: CASSPSGTGSEAFF
CDR3 DNA: TGCGCCAGCAGCCCTTCCGGGACAGGTTCTGAAGCTTTCTTT

V gene: TRBV7-9
CDR3 length: 14
J gene: TRBJ1-5
D gene: TRBD1
CDR3 protein: CASSLQGAQQPQHF
CDR3 DNA: TGTGCCAGCAGCTTACAGGGGGCGCAGCAGCCCCAGCATTTT

V gene: TRBV6-6
CDR3 length: 14
J gene: TRBJ2-2
D gene: -
CDR3 protein: CASSRALVAGELFF
CDR3 DNA: TGTGCCAGCAGTCGAGCCCTAGTGGCCGGGGAGCTGTTTTTT

V gene: TRBV6-5
CDR3 length: 14
J gene: TRBJ2-7
D gene: -
CDR3 protein: CASSPTWSAYEQYF
CDR3 DNA: TGTGCCAGCAGCCCCACTTGGAGCGCCTACGAGCAGTACTTC

V gene: TRBV7-9
CDR3 length: 16
J gene: TRBJ2-1
D gene: -
CDR3 protein: CASSPAQRATGNEQFF
CDR3 DNA: TGTGCCAGCAGCCCAGCCCAGCGGGCTACCGGTAATGAGCAGTTCTTC

V gene: TRBV7-9
CDR3 length: 14
J gene: TRBJ1-1
D gene: -
CDR3 protein: CASSLPGVGTEAFF
CDR3 DNA: TGTGCCAGCAGCTTACCCGGGGTGGGCACTGAAGCTTTCTTT

V gene: TRBV2
CDR3 length: 12
J gene: TRBJ2-7
D gene: -
CDR3 protein: CASISDIYEQYF
CDR3 DNA: TGTGCCAGCATTTCGGACATATACGAGCAGTACTTC

V gene: TRBV5-1
CDR3 length: 16
J gene: TRBJ2-1
D gene: TRBD2
CDR3 protein: CASSLELAGGYNEQFF
CDR3 DNA: TGCGCCAGCAGCTTGGAGCTAGCGGGAGGATACAATGAGCAGTTCTTC

V gene: TRBV5-1
CDR3 length: 12
J gene: TRBJ1-2
D gene: -
CDR3 protein: CASSFSGDGYTF
CDR3 DNA: TGCGCCAGCAGCTTTTCCGGGGATGGCTACACCTTC

V gene: TRBV18
CDR3 length: 14
J gene: TRBJ1-1
D gene: -
CDR3 protein: CASSPLTENTEAFF
CDR3 DNA: TGTGCCAGCTCACCACTGACAGAGAACACTGAAGCTTTCTTT

V gene: TRBV6-1
CDR3 length: 14
J gene: TRBJ1-5
D gene: -
CDR3 protein: CASSESGPGRPQHF
CDR3 DNA: TGTGCCAGCAGTGAATCTGGGCCCGGCAGGCCCCAGCATTTT

V gene: TRBV28
CDR3 length: 14
J gene: TRBJ1-5
D gene: TRBD1
CDR3 protein: CASSRTGGGQPQHF
CDR3 DNA: TGTGCCAGCAGTAGGACAGGGGGCGGTCAGCCCCAGCATTTT

V gene: TRBV4-3
CDR3 length: 15
J gene: TRBJ1-4
D gene: -
CDR3 protein: CASSQEAVGRAKLFF
CDR3 DNA: TGCGCCAGCAGCCAAGAGGCCGTCGGGAGGGCAAAACTGTTTTTT

V gene: TRBV7-9
CDR3 length: 16
J gene: TRBJ1-3
D gene: -
CDR3 protein: CASSPPQTGSGNTIYF
CDR3 DNA: TGTGCCAGCAGCCCGCCACAGACAGGCTCTGGAAACACCATATATTTT

V gene: TRBV6-4
CDR3 length: 13
J gene: TRBJ2-3
D gene: TRBD2
CDR3 protein: CASSVGTSDTQYF
CDR3 DNA: TGTGCCAGCAGTGTGGGGACTAGCGATACGCAGTATTTT

V gene: TRBV6-6
CDR3 length: 14
J gene: TRBJ2-1
D gene: -
CDR3 protein: CASSYGSAYNEQLF
CDR3 DNA: TGTGCCAGCAGTTACGGGAGCGCCTACAATGAGCAGCTCTTC

V gene: TRBV5-1
CDR3 length: 15
J gene: TRBJ2-1
D gene: TRBD2
CDR3 protein: CASGPGTSTYNEQFF
CDR3 DNA: TGCGCCAGCGGCCCCGGGACTAGCACGTACAATGAGCAGTTCTTC

V gene: TRBV6-1
CDR3 length: 14
J gene: TRBJ2-5
D gene: -
CDR3 protein: CASRVGEWGETQYF
CDR3 DNA: TGTGCCAGTCGGGTGGGAGAGTGGGGAGAGACCCAGTACTTC

V gene: TRBV18
CDR3 length: 16
J gene: TRBJ2-1
D gene: TRBD2
CDR3 protein: CASSSNSGSSDNEQFF
CDR3 DNA: TGTGCCAGCTCATCAAATAGCGGGAGCTCCGACAATGAGCAGTTCTTC

V gene: TRBV18
CDR3 length: 15
J gene: TRBJ2-3
D gene: -
CDR3 protein: CASSPKGVFTDTQYF
CDR3 DNA: TGTGCCAGCTCACCTAAAGGGGTCTTCACAGATACGCAGTATTTT

V gene: TRBV10-3
CDR3 length: 13
J gene: TRBJ2-1
D gene: -
CDR3 protein: CAISGGTVNEQFF
CDR3 DNA: TGTGCCATCAGTGGGGGGACTGTCAATGAGCAGTTCTTC

V gene: TRBV29-1
CDR3 length: 12
J gene: TRBJ1-5
D gene: -
CDR3 protein: CSVGGRGQPQHF
CDR3 DNA: TGCAGCGTTGGCGGTCGCGGCCAGCCCCAGCATTTT

V gene: TRBV5-5
CDR3 length: 15
J gene: TRBJ2-1
D gene: -
CDR3 protein: CASSLTPGSYNEQFF
CDR3 DNA: TGTGCCAGCAGCTTGACTCCGGGCTCCTACAATGAGCAGTTCTTC

V gene: TRBV7-9
CDR3 length: 16
J gene: TRBJ2-1
D gene: TRBD1
CDR3 protein: CASSLALGTAYNEQFF
CDR3 DNA: TGTGCCAGCAGCTTAGCGCTCGGGACAGCCTACAATGAGCAGTTCTTC

V gene: TRBV7-9
CDR3 length: 18
J gene: TRBJ1-4
D gene: -
CDR3 protein: CASSTRTSQVVVREKLFF
CDR3 DNA: TGTGCCAGCAGCACCCGGACATCGCAAGTTGTCGTGAGGGAAAAACTGTTTTTT

V gene: TRBV18
CDR3 length: 15
J gene: TRBJ1-1
D gene: -
CDR3 protein: CASSPRTGPNTEAFF
CDR3 DNA: TGTGCCAGCTCACCAAGAACAGGGCCGAACACTGAAGCTTTCTTT